The 17 T cell receptor beta chains below come from one sample, sequenced in a study of blood T cell repertoires in COVID-19. Data came from immunoSEQ multiplex PCR; TCRdb stores just in-frame clones and leaves some out. The table lists under 200,000 clones, approximately 83% of them singletons. The sequenced material came from peripheral blood. The receptors come from a woman of 80 years or more with active or convalescent COVID-19.

This sequence joins TRBV3-1 (or the pseudogene TRBV3-2) and TRBJ1-3, with 8 bases aligning to TRBD1. The ends lost 5 bases at V and 4 bases at J; junction bases unmatched: 7. CDR1 is LGHDT, CDR2 YNNKEL, per germline (reference sequence). This CDR3 contains 15 residues. CDR3 loop: CASSTSAGGGNTIYF. DNA of the CDR3: TGTGCCAGCAGCACATCCGCAGGGGGCGGAAACACCATATATTTT.

The V gene is TRBV5-6, the J gene TRBJ2-1, with D possibly being TRBD1 (6 bases). The CDR3 is 13 residues long. Germline V gene sequence: CDR1 SGHDT, CDR2 YYEEEE. Between the trimmed V and J ends, which lost 4 bases and 10 bases, there was a span of 15 bases. This chain's CDR3 is CASSVGHGNEQFF. The DNA of the CDR3 is TGTGCCAGCAGCGTGGGACACGGAAACGAGCAGTTCTTC.

This clone appeared a few times. This chain joins TRBV4-2 and TRBJ1-6; D perhaps matches TRBD1 (5 bases). The CDR3 sequence is 18 residues long. Trimming left V 0 bases short and J 6 bases short, with 18 bases between. Per the germline V gene, CDR1 is LGHNA and CDR2 is YNFKEQ. The CDR3 is CASSQDNGMQGSNSPLHF. CDR3 nucleotides: TGTGCCAGCAGCCAAGATAACGGCATGCAGGGAAGTAATTCACCCCTCCACTTT.

This sequence joins TRBV4-1 and TRBJ2-7, with TRBD1 matching over 8 bases. With 0 bases clipped from V and 5 bases from J, the junction kept 3 bases outside the gene matches. The CDR3 is 14 amino acids. The germline gives CDR1 MGHRA, CDR2 YSYEKL. The CDR3 protein is CASSQDPDRDEQYF. Here the CDR3 DNA reads TGCGCCAGCAGCCAAGACCCGGACAGGGACGAGCAGTACTTC.

The sample holds one count of this clone. Other DNA variants within this sample encode the same CDR3. CDR3 nucleotides: TGTGCCAGCAGCTCGGACAGAGCTAACTATGGCTACACCTTC. It is translated as CASSSDRANYGYTF. V and J are TRBV7-2 and TRBJ1-2; tentatively, D is TRBD1 (6 bases). V dropped 4 bases and J dropped 0 bases, with 9 bases sitting between them. The CDR3 has 14 amino acids. The V gene's germline CDR1 is SGHTA and CDR2 FQGNSA.

The rearrangement joins TRBV29-1 to TRBJ1-2; 7 bases align to TRBD1. The length of the CDR3 is 14 residues. Germline values: CDR1 SQVTM, CDR2 ANQGSEA. J lost 0 bases, V lost 7 bases, and 8 bases had no gene match. CDR3 sequence: CSAPGGGSNYGYTF. For the CDR3, the DNA is TGCAGCGCCCCGGGAGGGGGCTCTAACTATGGCTACACCTTC.

The chain has TRBV6-1 and TRBJ2-3; 7 nucleotides line up with TRBD1. With V trimmed by 4 bases and J by 6 bases, 13 bases remained unmatched. The CDR3 extends over 16 amino acids. Germline values: CDR1 MNHNS, CDR2 SASEGT. CDR3 sequence (DNA): TGTGCCAGCAGTGCACAGGGGCCCAATAGGCCCGATACGCAGTATTTT. Protein product: CASSAQGPNRPDTQYF.

This chain links TRBV7-2 with TRBJ2-5; 10 nucleotides match TRBD2. From germline, CDR1 is SGHTA and CDR2 FQGNSA. The ends lost 5 bases at V and 3 bases at J; junction bases unmatched: 9. The CDR3 extends over 16 amino acids. CDR3 in amino acids: CASSKLSGTSEETQYF. CDR3 coding DNA: TGTGCCAGCAGCAAACTGTCCGGGACTAGCGAAGAGACCCAGTACTTC.

The count of this clone is one. The chain combines TRBV24-1 with TRBJ2-1, with TRBD1 matching over 9 bases. Germline V lookup: CDR1 KGHDR, CDR2 SFDVKD. The CDR3 length is 14 residues. After removal of 5 bases from V and 6 bases from J, the junction contained 4 bases not matched to a gene. CDR3 nucleotides: TGTGCCACCAGTGCCCGACAGGGGGGCAATGAGCAGTTCTTC. It yields the protein CATSARQGGNEQFF.

The V and J genes are TRBV3-1 (or the pseudogene TRBV3-2) and TRBJ1-2; 9 bases map to TRBD1. V was clipped by 6 bases and J by 4 bases; unmatched bases: 12. CDR1 is LGHDT and CDR2 is YNNKEL in the germline V gene (reference sequence). This CDR3 spans 16 amino acids. The CDR3 DNA sequence: TGTGCCAGCAGTCCACCGGGACAGGGATATTTCTATGGCTACACCTTC. Its translation is CASSPPGQGYFYGYTF.

V is TRBV12-5 and J is TRBJ1-5; 8 bases agree with TRBD1. CDR3 length: 18 amino acids. CDR1 is LGHNT and CDR2 is FRNRAP in the germline V gene. V was clipped by 0 bases and J by 1 base; unmatched bases: 8. The CDR3 is CASGLVLTGDRSNQPQHF. The CDR3 DNA reads as TGTGCTAGTGGTTTGGTACTGACAGGGGATAGGAGCAATCAGCCCCAGCATTTT.

The rearrangement uses TRBV10-1 and TRBJ1-2; D uncertain. CDR1 is WNHNN, CDR2 SYGVQD, per germline (reference sequence). The ends were cut back, 9 bases at V and 4 bases at J, with 12 bases in the middle. CDR3 length equals 12 residues. DNA of the CDR3: TGCGCCAGTCAGCGAACACTCTATGGCTACACCTTC. This translates into CASQRTLYGYTF.

The genes are TRBV9 and TRBJ2-5; D gene ambiguous. From germline, CDR1 is SGDLS and CDR2 YYNGEE. The CDR3 runs to 13 residues. V lost 1 base, J lost 0 bases, and 4 bases lay in between. DNA for the CDR3: TGTGCCAGCAGCGTAACAGACCAAGAGACCCAGTACTTC. Its translation is CASSVTDQETQYF.

This rearrangement joins TRBV12-3 or TRBV12-4 to TRBJ2-7; D may be TRBD2 (6 bases). Trimming cost V 3 bases and J 7 bases, with 13 bases left between them. The CDR3 consists of 13 residues. The CDR3 sequence is CASSFTPGSEQYF. Written as DNA, the CDR3 is TGTGCCAGCAGTTTTACCCCCGGGAGTGAGCAGTACTTC.

The chain has TRBV10-3 and TRBJ2-2; 7 bases are a match to TRBD2. CDR3 length: 13 residues. The trim removed 6 bases at V and 8 bases at J, leaving 6 bases unmatched. The germline V gene has CDR1 ENHRY and CDR2 SYGVKD. The CDR3 sequence is CAIRIYSGGELFF. The CDR3 DNA follows: TGTGCCATCAGGATTTATAGCGGGGGGGAGCTGTTTTTT.

This clone was seen a handful of times. The chain combines TRBV7-2 with TRBJ1-6; D possibly corresponds to TRBD1 (5 bases). The V gene lost 1 base and the J gene lost 5 bases, with 15 bases spanning the gap. The germline V gene encodes CDR1 SGHTA and CDR2 FQGNSA. This CDR3 has 17 residues. The CDR3 is CASSLVPGIHNNSPLHF. In DNA, the CDR3 is TGTGCCAGCAGCTTAGTTCCAGGGATACATAATAATTCACCCCTCCACTTT. Full variable domain (outside the CDR3, taken from reference TRBV7-2 and TRBJ1-6): GAGVSQSPSNKVTEKGKDVELRCDPISGHTALYWYRQSLGQGLEFLIYFQGNSAPDKSGLPSDRFSAERTGGSVSTLTIQRTQQEDSAVYLCASSLVPGIHNNSPLHFGNGTRLTVT.

The rearrangement uses TRBV5-4 and TRBJ2-3; TRBD1 matches at 7 bases. Per germline, CDR1 SGHNT and CDR2 YYREEE (reference sequence). With 0 bases clipped from V and 3 bases from J, the junction kept 7 bases outside the gene matches. The CDR3 has 16 residues. The CDR3 spells CASSLGQGFGTDTQYF. DNA of the CDR3: TGTGCCAGCAGCTTGGGACAGGGTTTTGGGACAGATACGCAGTATTTT.